Sequencing of this TCR beta chain was carried out in a study of CD8 T cells in ankylosing spondylitis. The count of this clonotype is one. Possible read error: a much larger clone is one base away. The authors made TCR beta libraries by quantitative 5'-RACE with molecular barcodes. TCRdb redid the calling of the 5' RACE reads with MiXCR, one entry per CDR3 protein. The repertoire holds roughly 250,000 distinct CDR3 sequences, with 8.6% as singletons. The receptor comes from a male donor with ankylosing spondylitis or in good health (not recorded which). Sequenced: blood, either unsorted or a sorted T cell fraction (not recorded which).

CDR3 nucleotides: TGTGCCAGTAGTTCCATGGGCCGGGAGCAGTTCTTC. Protein: CASSSMGREQFF. The chain joins TRBV19 to TRBJ2-1, with D unclear. The V end lost 5 bases, the J end lost 10 bases, and 12 bases lay between the germline ends. This CDR3 comprises 12 residues. Germline values: CDR1 LNHDA, CDR2 SQIVND (reference sequence).